Following are 6 T cell receptor beta chains from one sample sequenced in a study of beta chain features in type 1 diabetes. The study's findings and limits: Moderately but significantly shorter TCRB CDR3s were found in Type 1 diabetes patients in all four CD4+ subsets.

These TCRs' antigens remain unknown. TCRB transcripts that were expressed got sequenced, as all of the isolated RNA had been reverse transcribed. The table came from immunoSEQ multiplex PCR; TCRdb's copy has only in-frame clones and leaves some out. Of approximately 250,000 clones listed, approximately 16% are singletons. Sequenced: naive CD4+ T cells from blood. All receptors derive from a man aged 25 to 45 with type 1 diabetes.

This clone turned up a few times. This rearrangement joins TRBV9 to TRBJ2-7; D is uncertain. Per the germline V gene, CDR1 is SGDLS and CDR2 is YYNGEE. V lost 4 bases and J lost 3, with 11 bases in between. The CDR3 spans 13 residues. This CDR3 is CASSPVSGYEQYF. The CDR3 DNA follows: TGTGCCAGCAGCCCTGTGTCGGGCTACGAGCAGTACTTC.

This chain joins TRBV27 and TRBJ2-7; TRBD1 might be the D (5 bases). CDR1 MNHEY and CDR2 SMNVEV come from the germline V gene (reference sequence). The CDR3 spans 13 residues. The germline V and J ends were trimmed by 6 bases and 0 bases, with 9 bases remaining between them. In DNA form, the CDR3 reads TGTGCCAGCAGCGACAGCTACTCCTACGAGCAGTACTTC. It codes for CASSDSYSYEQYF.

Comments on this clone: One junction end disagrees with the germline gene, perhaps due to a read error. This rearrangement joins TRBV30 to TRBJ1-6, with D maybe TRBD1 (5 bases). The CDR3 length is 12 residues. CDR1 GTSNPN and CDR2 SVGIG come from the germline V gene (reference sequence). The CDR3 DNA follows: TGCTCGGCAGGGAGGTATAATTCACCCCTCCACTTT. This translates into CSAGRYNSPLHF.

This clone has more than one count but fewer than ten. The chain is built from TRBV7-3 and TRBJ2-2; no definite D call. Germline-derived CDR1 and CDR2 are SGHTA and FQGTGA. The CDR3 totals 14 residues. Trimming pared 4 bases from V and 1 base from J, leaving 7 bases between. CDR3 nucleotide sequence: TGTGCCAGCAGCTCGGACGGGAACACCGGGGAGCTGTTTTTT. Amino acid sequence: CASSSDGNTGELFF.

V is TRBV27 and J is TRBJ2-7; D call uncertain. The V gene's germline CDR1 is MNHEY and CDR2 SMNVEV (reference sequence). Between the trimmed V and J ends, which lost 6 bases and 2 bases, there was a span of 11 bases. The CDR3 consists of 13 residues. The DNA of the CDR3 is TGTGCCAGCAGCCACCAAAACCCCTACGAGCAGTACTTC. Its translation: CASSHQNPYEQYF.

The sample holds a few counts of this clone. V usage is TRBV9 and J usage is TRBJ2-2; 10 nucleotides agree with TRBD2. The germline V gene encodes CDR1 SGDLS and CDR2 YYNGEE. This CDR3 region has 16 residues. V was pared by 3 bases and J by 5 bases, with 7 bases of the junction left unmatched. The CDR3 reads CASSAGLAEGTGELFF. In DNA, the CDR3 is TGTGCCAGCAGCGCAGGACTAGCGGAGGGAACCGGGGAGCTGTTTTTT. The whole variable domain, filled in from reference TRBV9 and TRBJ2-2, reads DSGVTQTPKHLITATGQRVTLRCSPRSGDLSVYWYQQSLDQGLQFLIQYYNGEERAKGNILERFSAQQFPDLHSELNLSSLELGDSALYFCASSAGLAEGTGELFFGEGSRLTVL.